The entry below gives a single TCR beta chain sequence along with its context. The CDR3 totals 18 residues. Trimming stripped 2 bases from V and 3 bases from J, with 23 bases between. The record originates from a study of Graves' ophthalmopathy and Graves' hyperthyroidism. Transcripts of RNA were the source for amplifying TCR beta CDR3 regions. Second-round multiplex PCR came after first-round RT-PCR with HTBI primers. One entry per CDR3 protein results from TCRdb running MiXCR on the multiplex PCR reads. The table lists around 600,000 distinct CDR3 sequences, under 50% of them singletons. The chain links TRBV12-3 or TRBV12-4 to TRBJ2-7; no definite D call. The origin of this receptor is an adult man with Graves' ophthalmopathy. Sequenced: peripheral blood. This chain's CDR3 is CASSLQAEPTPYNYEQYF. The CDR3 DNA sequence: TGTGCCAGCAGTTTACAAGCAGAACCCACTCCCTACAACTACGAGCAGTACTTC.